A single sample is the source of the 31 T cell receptor beta chains below, sequenced in a study of blood T cell repertoires in COVID-19. Repertoires were generated with immunoSEQ multiplex PCR, while TCRdb's copy carries only in-frame clones and drops some. Of some 300,000 clones in the sample, roughly 91% are singletons; the top ten hold about 9.4%. Sequenced: PBMCs or T cells enriched from blood (not recorded which). These receptors were obtained from a woman in her twenties or thirties who had recovered from COVID-19.

The CDR3 bases are TGCAGCGTTGAGGCGAGGCTAGCGGAGACCCAGTACTTC. Protein: CSVEARLAETQYF. This chain connects TRBV29-1 to TRBJ2-5; the D gene is possibly TRBD2 (6 bases). This CDR3 contains 13 residues. Germline CDR1 is SQVTM and CDR2 is ANQGSEA. Trimming left V 3 bases short and J 5 bases short, with 13 bases between.

This chain joins TRBV4-1 and TRBJ1-5; D unresolved. With 0 bases removed from V and 1 base from J, the gap between germline ends came to 7 bases. The CDR3 runs 15 residues. CDR1 and CDR2 (germline): MGHRA, YSYEKL. In DNA form, the CDR3 reads TGCGCCAGCAGCCAAGATCCAGCGAGCAATCAGCCCCAGCATTTT. Protein sequence: CASSQDPASNQPQHF.

The chain carries TRBV19 and TRBJ1-5; D is undetermined. CDR3 length: 15 amino acids. CDR1 and CDR2 (germline): LNHDA, SQIVND (reference sequence). V gave up 6 bases and J gave up 0 bases, with 12 bases separating them. CDR3 sequence reads: CASSTRVNSNQPQHF. DNA for the CDR3: TGTGCCAGTAGCACCCGGGTGAATAGCAATCAGCCCCAGCATTTT.

The rearrangement uses TRBV11-2 and TRBJ1-2; possibly TRBD1 for D (6 bases). The CDR3 extends over 13 amino acids. V dropped 0 bases and J dropped 8 bases, with 10 bases sitting between them. Germline V gives CDR1 SGHAT, CDR2 FQNNGV. CDR3 nucleotide sequence: TGTGCCAGCAGCTTAGAGGGGGCAAGGGGCTACACCTTC. Protein product: CASSLEGARGYTF. Together with reference TRBV11-2 and TRBJ1-2, the CDR3 gives the full variable domain: EAGVAQSPRYKIIEKRQSVAFWCNPISGHATLYWYQQILGQGPKLLIQFQNNGVVDDSQLPKDRFSAERLKGVDSTLKIQPAKLEDSAVYLCASSLEGARGYTFGSGTRLTVV.

The V and J genes are TRBV27 and TRBJ1-5; D gene unclear. V was shortened by 3 bases and J by 0 bases, with 12 bases between the two germline ends. The CDR3 covers 16 residues. Germline CDR1 and CDR2: MNHEY and SMNVEV (reference sequence). The CDR3 DNA reads TGTGCCAGCAGTTTGTCGGGAGATTATAGCAATCAGCCCCAGCATTTT. This encodes CASSLSGDYSNQPQHF.

The V and J genes are TRBV13 and TRBJ2-7; D is possibly TRBD1 (5 bases). Trimming removed 0 bases at V and 6 bases at J, with 21 bases between. Germline CDR1 and CDR2: PRHDT and FYEKMQ (reference sequence). The CDR3 contains 17 residues. The CDR3 loop is CASSLGRGAKGMREQYF. Here the CDR3 DNA reads TGTGCCAGCAGCTTAGGAAGAGGAGCTAAGGGGATGCGCGAGCAGTACTTC.

The genes are TRBV5-1 and TRBJ2-1, with a tentative D call TRBD2 (6 bases). The CDR3 runs 14 residues. Trimming took 4 bases from V and 7 from J, leaving 15 bases between them. The germline V gene has CDR1 SGHRS and CDR2 YFSETQ. The CDR3 reads CASSVRTTQNEQFF. The CDR3 coding sequence is TGCGCCAGCAGCGTCAGGACTACCCAGAATGAGCAGTTCTTC.

J is TRBJ2-7 and V is TRBV13; 9 bases align to TRBD1. The germline V gene has CDR1 PRHDT and CDR2 FYEKMQ (reference sequence). This CDR3 spans 16 amino acids. Germline trimming cut 5 bases from V and 3 bases from J; bases unmatched to any gene: 11. Written as DNA, the CDR3 is TGTGCCAGCAGCACCTCCGGGACAGGGACTATCTACGAGCAGTACTTC. The encoded protein is CASSTSGTGTIYEQYF.

This clone was seen once. This sample also contains other DNA sequences that code for the same CDR3. The V and J genes are TRBV9 and TRBJ2-2; unclear D gene. Germline loops: CDR1 SGDLS, CDR2 YYNGEE. V lost 0 bases and J 4 bases, leaving 13 bases between the germline ends. The CDR3 extends over 16 amino acids. The CDR3 loop reads CASSVALRRSTGELFF. The CDR3 DNA reads TGTGCCAGCAGCGTAGCTTTACGCAGAAGCACCGGGGAGCTGTTTTTT.

This chain joins TRBV6-5 and TRBJ1-2, with D unresolved. The CDR3 extends over 15 amino acids. Germline V gene data show CDR1 as MNHEY and CDR2 as SVGAGI. V lost 0 bases to trimming and J lost 5 bases, with 13 bases between them. The CDR3 is CASSYSRAGGYGYTF. Here the CDR3 DNA reads TGTGCCAGCAGTTACTCTCGGGCAGGAGGATATGGCTACACCTTC.

The chain employs TRBV6-6 and TRBJ2-1, with a weak D call TRBD1 (5 bases). Germline CDR1 and CDR2: MNHNY and SVGAGI (reference sequence). The CDR3 length is 16 residues. The V gene lost 2 bases and the J gene lost 4 bases, with 15 bases spanning the gap. The CDR3 is CASSYRTRPSYNEQFF. CDR3 nucleotide sequence: TGTGCCAGCAGTTACCGGACAAGGCCCAGTTACAATGAGCAGTTCTTC.

This clone was recorded a few times. The gene calls are TRBV30 and TRBJ1-2; possibly TRBD1 for D (6 bases). CDR1 is GTSNPN, CDR2 SVGIG, per germline (reference sequence). The CDR3 has 13 residues. Trimming took off 1 base at V and 3 bases at J, with 9 bases between the two ends. CDR3 loop: CAWSAGDYYGYTF. CDR3 nucleotides: TGTGCCTGGAGTGCAGGGGATTACTATGGCTACACCTTC.

The chain joins TRBV30 to TRBJ2-2, with D possibly being TRBD1 (8 bases). V was pared by 4 bases and J by 4 bases, with 13 bases between. The germline V gene has CDR1 GTSNPN and CDR2 SVGIG (reference sequence). The CDR3 consists of 14 residues. CDR3 residues: CAWIQGEGTGELFF. CDR3 coding DNA: TGTGCCTGGATACAGGGGGAGGGCACCGGGGAGCTGTTTTTT.

The rearrangement uses TRBV15 and TRBJ2-2; TRBD2 is a possible D gene (5 bases). CDR1 and CDR2 from the germline V gene are LNHNV and YYDKDF (reference sequence). CDR3 length: 14 residues. Trimming took 5 bases from V and 12 from J, leaving 19 bases between them. CDR3: CATSPPVYGVKLFF. The CDR3 nucleotides are TGTGCCACCAGCCCCCCAGTTTACGGGGTGAAGCTGTTTTTT.

The V call is TRBV10-3, the J call TRBJ1-1; possible D gene TRBD1, 5 bases. Trimming cost V 8 bases and J 1 base, with 11 bases left between them. CDR3 length: 13 amino acids. The germline V gene encodes CDR1 ENHRY and CDR2 SYGVKD. CDR3 sequence: CAIGAGPNTEAFF. CDR3 in DNA: TGTGCCATCGGGGCAGGCCCGAACACTGAAGCTTTCTTT.

The chain has TRBV29-1 and TRBJ1-2; TRBD1 aligns across 8 bases. The CDR3 has 16 amino acids. Germline CDR1 SQVTM, CDR2 ANQGSEA. Trimming took 0 bases from V and 7 from J; bases not matched to a gene: 13. CDR3 protein: CSVEDWGTGVICGYTF. CDR3 in DNA: TGCAGCGTTGAAGATTGGGGGACAGGAGTTATCTGTGGCTACACCTTC.

The DNA for the CDR3 is TGTGCCAGCAGCCCCCGATCGGGGGGGGGCTACAATGAGCAGTTCTTC. Translation: CASSPRSGGGYNEQFF. The chain employs TRBV21-1 and TRBJ2-1; the table's TRBD2 call for D was not verified on the DNA. TRBV21-1 is listed as a pseudogene. This CDR3 has 16 amino acids.

V usage is TRBV6-5 and J usage is TRBJ2-7; 9 bases are a match to TRBD1. Trimming at V came to 6 bases and at J to 5 bases, leaving 11 bases not matched to a gene. This CDR3 has 15 residues. CDR1 and CDR2 from the germline V gene are MNHEY and SVGAGI. CDR3 protein: CASSNRDRVPDEQYF. The CDR3, as DNA: TGTGCCAGCAGCAACCGGGACAGGGTCCCGGACGAGCAGTACTTC.

The rearrangement links TRBV27 to TRBJ2-3, with 7 bases matching TRBD2. This CDR3 comprises 15 residues. V trimming: 6 bases; J trimming: 2 bases; junction bases outside the gene matches: 8. Germline loops: CDR1 MNHEY, CDR2 SMNVEV (reference sequence). The CDR3 loop is CASREAGWNTDTQYF. In nucleotides, the CDR3 is TGTGCCAGCAGGGAAGCGGGATGGAACACAGATACGCAGTATTTT.

This clone came up once. This rearrangement joins TRBV10-3 to TRBJ2-1; 14 bases align to TRBD2. Losses at the gene ends were 6 bases for V and 7 bases for J; bases not matched to a gene: 11. The germline V gene encodes CDR1 ENHRY and CDR2 SYGVKD. The CDR3 consists of 17 residues. CDR3 coding DNA: TGTGCCATCAGGATGGGAAACGGGACTAGCGGGAGTAATGAGCAGTTCTTC. Translation gives CAIRMGNGTSGSNEQFF.

The chain joins TRBV11-3 to TRBJ2-2; 8 bases align to TRBD2. The CDR3 is 17 amino acids. V dropped 5 bases and J dropped 0; count of bases not matched to a gene: 8. Germline V gene lookup returns CDR1 SGHNT and CDR2 YENEEA. For the CDR3, the DNA is TGTGCCAGCAGCCAACTACTAGCGGTAGCGAACACCGGGGAGCTGTTTTTT. This translates into CASSQLLAVANTGELFF.

This clone was counted once. This chain uses TRBV18 with TRBJ1-3, with 9 bases matching TRBD1. Germline CDR1 and CDR2: KGHSH and LQKENI. The CDR3 spans 18 residues. V lost 3 bases to trimming and J lost 4 bases; unmatched junction nucleotides: 13. The CDR3 DNA reads as TGTGCCAGCTCACCTATCAGCGTGACAGGGGGATTCGGAAACACCATATATTTT. Translating it yields CASSPISVTGGFGNTIYF.

The genes are TRBV5-4 and TRBJ2-1; D possibly corresponds to TRBD1 (6 bases). Germline-derived CDR1 and CDR2 are SGHNT and YYREEE (reference sequence). Trimming removed 0 bases from V and 6 bases from J, with 13 bases in between. CDR3 length: 15 amino acids. The CDR3 nucleotides are TGTGCCAGCAGCTTGGGGTCCGACAGGTCCAATGAGCAGTTCTTC. It yields the protein CASSLGSDRSNEQFF.

This clone was counted between two and nine times. The chain combines TRBV19 with TRBJ1-5; TRBD1 matches at 8 bases. J was trimmed by 5 bases and V by 7 bases; bases with no gene match: 7. The CDR3 consists of 14 residues. Germline V CDR1 and CDR2: LNHDA, SQIVND (reference sequence). DNA of the CDR3: TGTGCCAGTAATCCATTGGGACAGGATCAGCCCCAGCATTTT. As protein: CASNPLGQDQPQHF.

The gene calls are TRBV10-3 and TRBJ1-4; D is uncertain. In germline, CDR1 is ENHRY, CDR2 SYGVKD. The CDR3 is 15 amino acids. The germline V and J ends were trimmed by 0 bases and 7 bases, with 12 bases remaining between them. In nucleotides, the CDR3 is TGTGCCATCAGTGAGTCAGGTACAGATCGTGAAAAACTGTTTTTT. This encodes CAISESGTDREKLFF.

This chain connects TRBV11-3 to TRBJ2-1; 10 nucleotides line up with TRBD2. The CDR3 extends over 15 amino acids. The V segment lost 5 bases and the J segment 5 bases; nucleotides outside the gene matches: 6. Germline lookup yields CDR1 SGHNT and CDR2 YENEEA. In DNA form, the CDR3 reads TGTGCCAGCAGCGAAGAGCGGGAGGGGCACAATGAGCAGTTCTTC. It translates to CASSEEREGHNEQFF. Using reference TRBV11-3 and TRBJ2-1 for the parts outside the CDR3, the full variable domain is EAGVVQSPRYKIIEKKQPVAFWCNPISGHNTLYWYLQNLGQGPELLIRYENEEAVDDSQLPKDRFSAERLKGVDSTLKIQPAELGDSAVYLCASSEEREGHNEQFFGPGTRLTVL.

The chain uses TRBV28 and TRBJ1-1; a possible D gene is TRBD1 (6 bases). The CDR3 length is 15 residues. Germline lookup yields CDR1 MDHEN and CDR2 SYDVKM. V was trimmed by 2 bases and J by 4 bases, leaving 14 bases between them. Written as DNA, the CDR3 is TGTGCCAGCAGTTTAGGGGGTACAGGGAGCACTGAAGCTTTCTTT. Its translation is CASSLGGTGSTEAFF.

J is TRBJ2-1 and V is TRBV6-5, with D perhaps TRBD2 (5 bases). The germline V and J ends were trimmed by 5 bases and 12 bases, with 14 bases remaining between them. The CDR3 spans 12 residues. The germline gives CDR1 MNHEY, CDR2 SVGAGI. In DNA, the CDR3 is TGTGCCAGCAGTCACGGACTCAGTGGGCAGTTCTTC. This codes for CASSHGLSGQFF.

There are a few counts of this clone. The chain joins TRBV24-1 to TRBJ2-1, with a possible D match to TRBD2 (5 bases). Germline lookup yields CDR1 KGHDR and CDR2 SFDVKD. V gave up 4 bases and J gave up 8 bases, with 17 bases separating them. The CDR3 covers 15 residues. CDR3 in DNA: TGTGCCACCAGTGACTCCACTGGGCCGAGGGATGAGCAGTTCTTC. Amino acid sequence: CATSDSTGPRDEQFF.

There are a few counts of this clone. This sequence joins TRBV6-5 and TRBJ1-5; D remains unclear. Germline CDR1 reads MNHEY; CDR2 reads SVGAGI. This CDR3 has 15 residues. Trimming removed 0 bases from V and 1 base from J, with 7 bases in between. The CDR3 bases are TGTGCCAGCAGTTACTCGGCCGAAAGCAATCAGCCCCAGCATTTT. This translates into CASSYSAESNQPQHF.

The V gene is TRBV19, the J gene TRBJ1-2; 7 nucleotides match TRBD1. Germline CDR1 LNHDA, CDR2 SQIVND (reference sequence). Losses at the gene ends were 8 bases for V and 8 bases for J; bases not matched to a gene: 5. The CDR3 is made up of 11 amino acids. CDR3 DNA: TGTGCCAGTCGACAGGGACTCGGCTACACCTTC. Translating it yields CASRQGLGYTF.